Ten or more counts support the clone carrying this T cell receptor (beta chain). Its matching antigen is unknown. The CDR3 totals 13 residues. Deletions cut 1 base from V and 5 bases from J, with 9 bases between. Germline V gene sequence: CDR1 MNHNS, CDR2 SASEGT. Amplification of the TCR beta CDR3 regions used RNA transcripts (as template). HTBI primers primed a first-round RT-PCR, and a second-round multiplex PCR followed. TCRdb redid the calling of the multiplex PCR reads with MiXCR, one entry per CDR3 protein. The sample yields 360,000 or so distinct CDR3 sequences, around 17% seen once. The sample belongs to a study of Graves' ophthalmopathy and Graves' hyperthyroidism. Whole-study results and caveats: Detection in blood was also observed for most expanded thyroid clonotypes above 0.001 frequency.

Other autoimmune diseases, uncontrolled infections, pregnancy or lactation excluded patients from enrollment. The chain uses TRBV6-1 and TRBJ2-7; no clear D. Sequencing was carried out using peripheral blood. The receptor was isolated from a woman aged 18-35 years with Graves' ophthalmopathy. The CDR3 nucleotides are TGTGCCAGCAGTGAAGGGACCCACCACGAGCAGTACTTC. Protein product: CASSEGTHHEQYF.